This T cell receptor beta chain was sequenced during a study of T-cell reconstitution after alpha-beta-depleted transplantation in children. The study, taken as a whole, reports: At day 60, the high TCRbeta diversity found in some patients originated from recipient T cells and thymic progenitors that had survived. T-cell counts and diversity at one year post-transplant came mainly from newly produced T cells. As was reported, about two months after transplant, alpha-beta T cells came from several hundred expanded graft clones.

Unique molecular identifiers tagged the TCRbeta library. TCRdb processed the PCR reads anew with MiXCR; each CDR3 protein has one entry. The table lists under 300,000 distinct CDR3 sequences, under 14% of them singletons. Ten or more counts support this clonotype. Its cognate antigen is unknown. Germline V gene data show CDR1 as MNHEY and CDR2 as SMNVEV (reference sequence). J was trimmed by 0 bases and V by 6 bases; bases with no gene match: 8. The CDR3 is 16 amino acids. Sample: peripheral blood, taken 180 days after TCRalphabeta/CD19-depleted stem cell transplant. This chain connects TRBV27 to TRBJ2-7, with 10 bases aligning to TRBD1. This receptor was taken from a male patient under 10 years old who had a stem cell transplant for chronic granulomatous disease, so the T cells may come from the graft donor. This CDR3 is CASRRKDRGLSYEQYF. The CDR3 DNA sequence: TGTGCCAGCAGGCGAAAAGACAGGGGGCTCTCCTACGAGCAGTACTTC.